These T cell receptor beta chains were read from a single sample in a study of blood T cells in healthy people across ages. TCRdb processed the 5' RACE reads anew with MiXCR; each CDR3 protein has one entry. Here the sample spans fewer than 2,000,000 distinct CDR3 sequences, 39% being singletons. Sequenced sample: blood. Receptors were obtained from a human donor in good health. Both conserved end residues are part of each CDR3. D genes are given only for firm matches. The listing skips clone size in some rows; elsewhere it reads once, few, many or a size class.

CDR3 protein	CDR3 DNA	J gene	V gene	clone size	D gene
CASSFPRNGQGGSSYNEQFF	TGTGCCAGCAGCTTCCCTCGAAACGGACAGGGTGGATCCTCCTACAATGAGCAGTTCTTC	TRBJ2-1	TRBV12-3/TRBV12-4	once	TRBD1
CAGSQSWVDQQYF	TGTGCCGGCAGCCAATCTTGGGTGGACCAGCAGTACTTC	TRBJ2-4	TRBV13	.	.
CASRSQGAASPQHF	TGTGCCAGCAGATCTCAGGGGGCTGCCTCGCCCCAGCATTTT	TRBJ1-5	TRBV6-2/TRBV6-3	.	TRBD1
CSVGDRERGYGYTF	TGCAGCGTTGGGGACAGGGAGAGGGGCTATGGCTACACCTTC	TRBJ1-2	TRBV29-1	.	TRBD1
CSARMDDYEQYF	TGCAGTGCTAGGATGGATGACTACGAGCAGTACTTC	TRBJ2-7	TRBV20-1	.	.
CASTRGGRNSPLHF	TGTGCCAGCACCCGTGGGGGACGTAATTCACCCCTCCACTTT	TRBJ1-6	TRBV12-3/TRBV12-4	.	.
CASSPIAGTTDTQYF	TGTGCCAGCAGCCCTATCGCGGGGACGACAGATACGCAGTATTTT	TRBJ2-3	TRBV7-3	few	.
CASSKGFDGYTF	TGTGCCAGCAGCAAGGGATTTGACGGCTACACCTTC	TRBJ1-2	TRBV11-1	few	.
CASSQPRADTQYF	TGCGCCAGCAGCCAACCGAGGGCAGATACGCAGTATTTT	TRBJ2-3	TRBV4-1	many	.
CASSLLLAGYNEQFF	TGTGCCAGCAGCTTATTACTAGCGGGGTACAATGAGCAGTTCTTC	TRBJ2-1	TRBV7-9	.	TRBD2
CASSQGPGWDTGELFF	TGCGCCAGCAGCCAAGGACCGGGATGGGACACCGGGGAGCTGTTTTTT	TRBJ2-2	TRBV4-3	.	.
CSGQGEKLFF	TGCAGCGGACAGGGTGAAAAACTGTTTTTT	TRBJ1-4	TRBV20-1	.	TRBD1
CAASDPLEGADTQYF	TGTGCCGCCAGTGACCCTTTGGAAGGGGCAGATACGCAGTATTTT	TRBJ2-3	TRBV24-1	.	.
CSASRGTSRGEQFF	TGCAGTGCGAGCCGCGGGACTAGTCGGGGTGAGCAGTTCTTC	TRBJ2-1	TRBV20-1	few	TRBD2
CASSLYRGRGGTDTQYF	TGTGCCAGCAGTTTATACAGGGGGCGCGGGGGCACAGATACGCAGTATTTT	TRBJ2-3	TRBV12-3/TRBV12-4	.	TRBD1
CASSSGQGASGELFF	TGTGCCAGCAGTTCGGGACAGGGGGCTTCGGGGGAGCTGTTTTTT	TRBJ2-2	TRBV12-3/TRBV12-4	.	TRBD1
CASSPGPSSNEKLFF	TGTGCCAGCAGTCCTGGGCCTTCCTCTAATGAAAAACTGTTTTTT	TRBJ1-4	TRBV2	.	.
CANSQVNNQPQHF	TGCGCCAACAGCCAAGTTAATAATCAGCCCCAGCATTTT	TRBJ1-5	TRBV4-1	.	.
CASSFVAGGRTDTQYF	TGTGCCAGCAGCTTCGTCGCGGGGGGGCGCACAGATACGCAGTATTTT	TRBJ2-3	TRBV7-2	few	TRBD2
CASSAGLAGGYNEQFF	TGTGCCAGCAGCGCAGGACTAGCGGGGGGCTACAATGAGCAGTTCTTC	TRBJ2-1	TRBV7-6	few	TRBD2
CASSPTDYSGTTIYF	TGTGCCAGCAGCCCAACCGACTACTCTGGAACCACCATATATTTT	TRBJ1-3	TRBV7-2	.	.
CASSQWGSGGYTF	TGTGCCAGCAGCCAGTGGGGATCGGGAGGCTACACCTTC	TRBJ1-2	TRBV14	.	.